Listed here is a single T cell receptor (beta chain). What it recognizes is unknown. Sequenced by immunoSEQ multiplex PCR; TCRdb stores in-frame clones only, minus some. The sample yields just over 95,000 clones, approximately 85% seen once. The data stem from a study of OX40 agonist ivuxolimab in advanced cancers. The wider study: Ivuxolimab is an agonistic anti-OX40 (CD134) antibody, and patients were treated with it. Ivuxolimab, which patients received intravenously every 2 weeks, was dosed at 0.01 to 10 mg/kg. Dose-escalation patients suffered from hepatocellular carcinoma, melanoma, renal cell or head and neck cancer.

The study, taken as a whole, reports: In the expanded peripheral T cells, antigen specificity was never determined.

This sequence was found in an adult with an advanced solid tumor such as melanoma, head and neck, liver or kidney cancer. The specimen comprised CD4+ or CD8+ T cells sorted from blood, sampled in a trial of the OX40 agonist ivuxolimab.

CDR3 region: CASSQGARETQYF. The CDR3 DNA is TGCGCCAGCAGCCAGGGGGCGAGGGAGACCCAGTACTTC. The J gene is TRBJ2-5, the V gene TRBV5-1, with 8 nucleotides matching TRBD1. The V segment lost 4 bases and the J segment 5 bases; nucleotides outside the gene matches: 4. The CDR3 loop spans 13 amino acids. CDR1 is SGHRS and CDR2 is YFSETQ in the germline V gene.